This T cell receptor beta chain was obtained from a study of T cells after yellow fever vaccination. This clonotype was seen more than once but under ten times. From the 5' RACE reads, TCRdb called clonotypes with MiXCR, one entry per CDR3 protein. The repertoire consists of about 350,000 distinct CDR3 sequences, with 11% occurring once and the leading ten covering around 18%. The receptor was isolated from a man aged 18 to 29 who received the YFV17D yellow fever vaccine. Specimen: PBMCs, collected on the day of the first yellow fever vaccination.

CDR3 sequence: CATSRDFSNTEAFF. In DNA form, the CDR3 reads TGTGCCACCAGCAGAGATTTCAGTAACACTGAAGCTTTCTTT. V usage is TRBV15 and J usage is TRBJ1-1; D ambiguous. This CDR3 has 14 amino acids. V was trimmed by 0 bases and J by 2 bases, leaving 7 bases between them. The germline CDR1 and CDR2 sequences are LNHNV and YYDKDF (reference sequence).